This TCR beta chain was captured by sequencing in a study of human CD8 memory T cell subsets. Study outcomes and limitations: Only T cell receptor beta chains were sequenced in this study.

This clonotype is deemed medium-sized. Antigen unknown. The PBMC were taken from buffy coats given by healthy donors. The CDR3 is made up of 15 amino acids. V was clipped by 0 bases and J by 8 bases, with 15 bases between them. Germline V gene data show CDR1 as SGDLS and CDR2 as YYNGEE. Scientists made TCR beta libraries using UMI-labeled 5' RACE. MiXCR, applied by TCRdb to the 5' RACE reads, yields one record per CDR3 protein. The sample has more than 6,000 distinct CDR3 sequences, under 5% seen once. This chain joins TRBV9 and TRBJ2-1, with no clear D. The TCR sequence derives from a human donor in good health. Sequenced: CD8+ T cells from PBMCs. CDR3 in DNA: TGTGCCAGCAGCGTAGATGGATCAGGTCACGATGAGCAGTTCTTC. Protein sequence: CASSVDGSGHDEQFF.